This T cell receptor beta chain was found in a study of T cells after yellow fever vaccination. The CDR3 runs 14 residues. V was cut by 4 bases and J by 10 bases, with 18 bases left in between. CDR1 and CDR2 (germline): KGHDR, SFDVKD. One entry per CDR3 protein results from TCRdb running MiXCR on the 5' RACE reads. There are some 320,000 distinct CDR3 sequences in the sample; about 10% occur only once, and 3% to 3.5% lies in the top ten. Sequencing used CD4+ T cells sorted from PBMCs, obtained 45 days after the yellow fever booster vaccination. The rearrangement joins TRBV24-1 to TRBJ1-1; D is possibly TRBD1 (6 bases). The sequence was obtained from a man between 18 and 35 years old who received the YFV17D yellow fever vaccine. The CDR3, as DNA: TGTGCCACCAGTGACCCTGACAGGAAGGTTGGAGCTTTCTTT. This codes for CATSDPDRKVGAFF.